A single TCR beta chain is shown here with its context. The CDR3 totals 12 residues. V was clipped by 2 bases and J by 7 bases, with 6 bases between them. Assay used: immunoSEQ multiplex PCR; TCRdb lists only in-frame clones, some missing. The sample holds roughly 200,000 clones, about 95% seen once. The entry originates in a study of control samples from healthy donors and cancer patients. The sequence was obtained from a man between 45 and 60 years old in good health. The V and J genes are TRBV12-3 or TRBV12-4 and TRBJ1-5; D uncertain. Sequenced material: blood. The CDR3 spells CASSLPRQPQHF. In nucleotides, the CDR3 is TGTGCCAGCAGTTTACCGAGGCAGCCCCAGCATTTT.